This TCR beta chain was identified in a study of OX40 agonist ivuxolimab in advanced cancers. Study-level information: The dose of intravenous ivuxolimab that patients received every 2 weeks ranged from 0.01 to 10 mg/kg. Study-wide findings and caveats: In the 0.1 to 3.0 mg/kg range, CD4+ and CD8+ blood T cells had expanded clonally by week 6. CD8+ T cells were the subset that, on average, had more expanded clones than CD4+.

This CDR3 is built from 16 residues. In germline, CDR1 is SNHLY, CDR2 FYNNEI. Trimming took 6 bases from V and 2 from J; bases not matched to a gene: 11. Sequenced by immunoSEQ multiplex PCR; TCRdb stores in-frame clones only, minus some. The sample has more than 50,000 clones, about 76% seen once. Note on this clone: No antigen is known for it.

The sample here was CD4+ or CD8+ T cells sorted from blood, taken in a trial of the OX40 agonist ivuxolimab. The TCR comes from an adult with an advanced solid tumor such as melanoma, head and neck, liver or kidney cancer. The genes are TRBV2 and TRBJ2-3; TRBD2 matches 7 bases. The DNA for the CDR3 is TGTGCCAGCAGGAGGGCAGCGGGATGGGTCACAGATACGCAGTATTTT. This codes for CASRRAAGWVTDTQYF. Complete variable domain (other parts from reference TRBV2 and TRBJ2-3): EPEVTQTPSHQVTQMGQEVILRCVPISNHLYFYWYRQILGQKVEFLVSFYNNEISEKSEIFDDQFSVERPDGSNFTLKIRSTKLEDSAMYFCASRRAAGWVTDTQYFGPGTRLTVL.